This T cell receptor (beta chain) emerged from a study of CD8 T cells in Susac syndrome. RNA was extracted with the RNeasy kit, and a quantity of roughly 0.5 to 1 ug was reverse transcribed using random hexamers. It was immunoSEQ multiplex PCR that amplified TCR beta CDR3 across 54 Vbeta and 13 Jbeta. TCRdb recomputed calls from the immunoSEQ multiplex PCR reads with MiXCR, one row per CDR3 protein. The profile covers 120,000 or so distinct CDR3 sequences, with about 95% appearing a single time and less than 0.15% taken by the ten largest. The CDR3 runs 13 residues. Trimming left V 5 bases short and J 5 bases short, with 12 bases between. CDR1 is LGHDT and CDR2 is YNNKEL in the germline V gene (reference sequence).

This chain links TRBV3-1 with TRBJ1-1, with D perhaps matching TRBD1 (6 bases). This TCR came from a human donor with multiple sclerosis. Sequencing used CD4+ T cells from PBMCs. CDR3 region: CASSKGGSTEAFF. The CDR3, as DNA: TGTGCCAGCAGCAAAGGGGGATCGACTGAAGCTTTCTTT. The whole variable domain, filled in from reference TRBV3-1 and TRBJ1-1, reads DTAVSQTPKYLVTQMGNDKSIKCEQNLGHDTMYWYKQDSKKFLKIMFSYNNKELIINETVPNRFSPKSPDKAHLNLHINSLELGDSAVYFCASSKGGSTEAFFGQGTRLTVV.